One and the same sample provided the 10 T cell receptor beta chains below, sequenced in a study of blood T cell repertoires in COVID-19. The data were produced by immunoSEQ multiplex PCR, yet TCRdb's version contains in-frame clones alone and is incomplete. The sample yields approximately 92,000 clones, 65% to 85% seen once. What was sequenced was peripheral blood. The receptors shown here come from a man between 70 and 80 years old with active or convalescent COVID-19.

This sequence joins TRBV28 and TRBJ2-3; TRBD2 matches 7 bases. This CDR3 is built from 16 residues. The germline CDR1 and CDR2 sequences are MDHEN and SYDVKM. V shed 4 bases, J shed 4 bases, and the junction held 11 bases outside the gene matches. The CDR3 loop is CASSSPGLVMSDTQYF. CDR3 nucleotides: TGTGCCAGCAGTTCCCCTGGACTAGTGATGTCAGATACGCAGTATTTT.

This chain links TRBV6-5 with TRBJ1-3; 9 nucleotides align to TRBD1. The CDR3 totals 15 residues. Germline trimming cut 5 bases from V and 1 base from J; bases unmatched to any gene: 3. From germline, CDR1 is MNHEY and CDR2 SVGAGI. CDR3 nucleotide sequence: TGTGCCAGCAGTAGGACAGGGGAATCTGGAAACACCATATATTTT. Translated: CASSRTGESGNTIYF.

Details on this clone: Other DNA variants within this sample encode the same CDR3. V gene TRBV5-1 combines with J gene TRBJ1-1; D perhaps matches TRBD1 (6 bases). V was clipped by 4 bases and J by 2 bases, with 12 bases between them. Germline CDR1 SGHRS, CDR2 YFSETQ. This CDR3 is built from 14 residues. Here the CDR3 reads CASSPGQPNTEAFF. In DNA, the CDR3 is TGCGCCAGCAGCCCTGGACAGCCTAACACTGAAGCTTTCTTT.

V and J are TRBV5-1 and TRBJ1-2; perhaps TRBD1 as D (6 bases). V lost 0 bases and J lost 6, with 9 bases in between. Germline CDR1 SGHRS, CDR2 YFSETQ. This CDR3 has 13 amino acids. Written as DNA, the CDR3 is TGCGCCAGCAGCTTGGCACAGGGAGATGGCTACACCTTC. It specifies CASSLAQGDGYTF.

This clone appeared a single time. DNA of the CDR3: TGTGCCAGCAGCTTGGGGCTTACGAACTACAATGAGCAGTTCTTC. This codes for CASSLGLTNYNEQFF. The chain couples TRBV7-2 to TRBJ2-1; possibly TRBD1 for D (5 bases). With 3 bases removed from V and 3 bases from J, the gap between germline ends came to 12 bases. The CDR3 is 15 amino acids. Germline V lookup: CDR1 SGHTA, CDR2 FQGNSA. The variable domain in full, with the rest retrieved from reference TRBV7-2 and TRBJ2-1, is GAGVSQSPSNKVTEKGKDVELRCDPISGHTALYWYRQSLGQGLEFLIYFQGNSAPDKSGLPSDRFSAERTGGSVSTLTIQRTQQEDSAVYLCASSLGLTNYNEQFFGPGTRLTVL.

There are a few counts of this clone. The V and J genes are TRBV28 and TRBJ1-4; perhaps TRBD1 as D (5 bases). This CDR3 has 15 residues. V lost 2 bases and J lost 10, with 17 bases in between. Germline CDR1 and CDR2: MDHEN and SYDVKM. CDR3 DNA: TGTGCCAGCAGTTTAATGGAGGGGATTTCAGGAAAACTGTTTTTT. Its translation: CASSLMEGISGKLFF.

The gene calls are TRBV21-1 and TRBJ2-7; TRBD1 was called by the table and not checked on the DNA. TRBV21-1 has pseudogene status. The CDR3 is made up of 13 amino acids. The CDR3 region has the DNA TGTGCCAGCAATCTAAGGGGCCTGGGCGAGCAGTACTTC. Amino acid sequence: CASNLRGLGEQYF.

This clone appeared once. This chain connects TRBV7-2 to TRBJ2-3; D might be TRBD2 (5 bases). CDR1 is SGHTA and CDR2 is FQGNSA in the germline V gene. This CDR3 is built from 16 residues. Trimming shortened V by 2 bases and J by 4 bases, and 16 bases separated the two germline ends. This CDR3 is CASSLRIRAGADTQYF. CDR3 coding DNA: TGTGCCAGCAGCTTAAGGATTCGGGCGGGTGCAGATACGCAGTATTTT.

This clone was seen only a few times. This rearrangement joins TRBV2 to TRBJ2-5, with D perhaps TRBD2 (6 bases). Germline lookup yields CDR1 SNHLY and CDR2 FYNNEI. Deletions cut 6 bases from V and 1 base from J, with 12 bases between. The CDR3 spans 14 residues. This CDR3 is CASRSGTPQETQYF. In DNA form, the CDR3 reads TGTGCCAGCAGGTCGGGGACTCCCCAAGAGACCCAGTACTTC.

The CDR3 nucleotides read TGTGCCAGCACCCGAGGGACAGGGACACTTAATGAGCAGTTCTTC. Its translation is CASTRGTGTLNEQFF. V usage is TRBV6-5 and J usage is TRBJ2-1, with TRBD1 identical over 9 bases. V dropped 7 bases and J dropped 7; count of bases not matched to a gene: 11. The CDR3 length is 15 residues. Germline-derived CDR1 and CDR2 are MNHEY and SVGAGI.